The present T cell receptor beta chain was sequenced within a study of cytomegalovirus exposure and HLA in healthy donors. General study results and limits: Apparent HLA restriction characterized most CMV-associated TCR beta chains in a later analysis. Across all donors, roughly uniform sequencing depth was an assumption of the presence/absence analyses.

Samples came from healthy bone marrow donors. Note on this clone: As yet, its antigen is unknown.

Primers: 60 Vbeta forward and 13 Jbeta reverse. Profiled with immunoSEQ multiplex PCR; TCRdb holds only in-frame clones, not every one. This table has approximately 280,000 clones, approximately 90% appearing once. Input material: PBMCs. This receptor was identified in a middle-aged man in good health and CMV-seropositive.

The CDR3 DNA sequence: TGTGCCAGCAGCTCCGGACAGGGGGCAAGCACTGAAGCTTTCTTT. Its translation: CASSSGQGASTEAFF. The chain joins TRBV7-3 to TRBJ1-1; the match to TRBD1 covers 11 bases. The trim removed 4 bases at V and 4 bases at J, leaving 5 bases unmatched. The CDR3 is 15 residues long. Germline V gene sequence: CDR1 SGHTA, CDR2 FQGTGA.